This passage covers 21 T cell receptor beta chains from one sample sequenced in a study of cytomegalovirus exposure and HLA in healthy donors (dated by TCRdb to between 2016 and 2019). To prepare the library, the immunoSEQ multiplex PCR assay was applied. TCRdb took over this immuneACCESS table, retaining in-frame rearrangements with V and J assigned. Such tables are incomplete; in checked studies, under half of the missing clones stem from an unresolved V gene, and the remainder is unexplained. The sample contains roughly 120,000 clones, 88% of them found a single time. Approximately 2% of the sample comes from the top ten. Sequencing was carried out using PBMCs. The receptors shown here come from a man between 18 and 35 years old in good health and CMV-seronegative.

The rearrangement uses TRBV7-9 and TRBJ2-7; 7 bases match TRBD2. The CDR3 extends over 16 amino acids. Trimming removed 7 bases from V and 1 base from J; junction bases left unmatched: 13. CDR1 SEHNR and CDR2 FQNEAQ come from the germline V gene (reference sequence). CDR3 bases: TGTGCCAGCAACCCGTTTGGCGGGACTATATCCTACGAGCAGTACTTC. It yields the protein CASNPFGGTISYEQYF.

The chain uses TRBV4-1 and TRBJ1-2; no reliable D call. Germline V CDR1 and CDR2: MGHRA, YSYEKL. V gave up 2 bases and J gave up 1 base, with 11 bases separating them. This CDR3 is built from 15 residues. Here the CDR3 DNA reads TGCGCCAGCAGCCAATCCGAGGGTGTTAACTATGGCTACACCTTC. Translation: CASSQSEGVNYGYTF.

This clone was counted once. The CDR3 DNA is TGCGCCAGCAGCTTGTCGGTCCGGGACACCCACCCCGAGCAGTACTTC. Its translation is CASSLSVRDTHPEQYF. The rearrangement links TRBV5-1 to TRBJ2-7, with a tentative D call TRBD1 (6 bases). CDR3 length equals 16 residues. The V end was cut by 1 base, the J end by 6 bases, with 20 bases between. The germline gives CDR1 SGHRS, CDR2 YFSETQ.

The rearrangement links TRBV6-4 to TRBJ2-7, with 7 positions matching TRBD1. Germline V gene sequence: CDR1 MRHNA, CDR2 SNTAGT. The CDR3 contains 14 residues. Trimming at V came to 7 bases and at J to 2 bases, leaving 8 bases not matched to a gene. The CDR3 DNA follows: TGTGCCAGCACCACCGACAGGGATACCTACGAGCAGTACTTC. This encodes CASTTDRDTYEQYF.

V is TRBV28 and J is TRBJ2-7; 7 bases match TRBD1. Trimming at V came to 1 base and at J to 5 bases, leaving 5 bases not matched to a gene. Germline V gene data show CDR1 as MDHEN and CDR2 as SYDVKM. The CDR3 consists of 14 residues. This chain's CDR3 is CASSLLYRGHEQYF. The CDR3 DNA follows: TGTGCCAGCAGTTTATTGTACAGGGGCCACGAGCAGTACTTC.

V usage is TRBV27 and J usage is TRBJ2-5, with D tentatively TRBD2 (5 bases). This CDR3 contains 14 residues. The germline gives CDR1 MNHEY, CDR2 SMNVEV (reference sequence). The ends were cut back, 4 bases at V and 6 bases at J, with 15 bases in the middle. Here the CDR3 DNA reads TGTGCCAGCAGTTCGATACCCCCCGGGAAGACCCAGTACTTC. Its translation is CASSSIPPGKTQYF.

The chain employs TRBV5-1 and TRBJ2-1, with TRBD2 identical over 10 bases. There are 16 residues in the CDR3. V was clipped by 2 bases and J by 9 bases; unmatched bases: 11. Germline values: CDR1 SGHRS, CDR2 YFSETQ. The CDR3 coding sequence is TGCGCCAGCAGCTTTGTAAGCGGGAGGGCCTCTGGTGAGCAGTTCTTC. Its protein is CASSFVSGRASGEQFF.

This clone came up a few times. This chain connects TRBV4-1 to TRBJ1-1, with TRBD1 as a possible D gene (5 bases). Looked up from germline, CDR1 is MGHRA and CDR2 is YSYEKL. Trimming removed 1 base from V and 1 base from J, with 10 bases in between. The CDR3 covers 15 residues. Written as DNA, the CDR3 is TGCGCCAGCAGCCAAGTTGGACACTGGAACACTGAAGCTTTCTTT. Residues: CASSQVGHWNTEAFF.

In its sample, this clone was seen a few times. The V gene is TRBV25-1, the J gene TRBJ1-2, with a weak D call TRBD1 (5 bases). CDR1 MGHDK and CDR2 SYGVNS come from the germline V gene. The CDR3 length is 12 residues. Trimming cost V 10 bases and J 2 bases, with 11 bases left between them. The CDR3: CATTHRNYGYTF. The CDR3 DNA follows: TGTGCCACGACTCACAGGAACTATGGCTACACCTTC.

Written as DNA, the CDR3 is TGTGCCAGCAGCAAACCCACTAGCGGGACTGAGTTCTTC. It encodes CASSKPTSGTEFF. The rearrangement links TRBV5-5 to TRBJ2-1, with 10 positions matching TRBD2. The CDR3 runs to 13 residues. CDR1 SGHKS and CDR2 YYEKEE come from the germline V gene (reference sequence). J gave up 14 bases and V 4 bases, and 9 bases lay outside the gene matches.

V and J are TRBV25-1 and TRBJ2-7, with D perhaps TRBD2 (6 bases). The CDR3 is made up of 15 amino acids. Trimming pared 3 bases from V and 6 bases from J, leaving 18 bases between. The germline V gene has CDR1 MGHDK and CDR2 SYGVNS. The CDR3 nucleotides are TGTGCCAGCAGTGACCCCGTTGGAGGGTCGGCCGAGCAGTACTTC. Translation gives CASSDPVGGSAEQYF.

The rearrangement links TRBV28 to TRBJ1-1; D is perhaps TRBD1 (5 bases). Germline CDR1 and CDR2: MDHEN and SYDVKM. The CDR3 totals 13 residues. Between the trimmed V and J ends, which lost 6 bases and 1 base, there was a span of 9 bases. Here the CDR3 reads CASRTTGNTEAFF. CDR3 DNA: TGTGCCAGCAGAACTACAGGGAACACTGAAGCTTTCTTT.

The J gene is TRBJ1-4, the V gene TRBV9; a weak D match, TRBD1 (6 bases). V dropped 0 bases and J dropped 7 bases, with 10 bases sitting between them. The CDR3 length is 14 residues. The germline CDR1 and CDR2 sequences are SGDLS and YYNGEE. The CDR3 nucleotides read TGTGCCAGCAGCGTAGAGCAGGGGCGTGAAAAACTGTTTTTT. This sequence encodes CASSVEQGREKLFF.

The chain recombines TRBV4-1 with TRBJ1-1; D uncertain. The V end was cut by 3 bases, the J end by 0 bases, with 8 bases between. This CDR3 is built from 14 residues. Germline V gene sequence: CDR1 MGHRA, CDR2 YSYEKL. The CDR3 nucleotides read TGCGCCAGCAGCCAGCCCAGGATGAACACTGAAGCTTTCTTT. This sequence encodes CASSQPRMNTEAFF.

The rearrangement links TRBV11-1 to TRBJ1-5; TRBD1 agrees at 7 bases. This CDR3 contains 13 residues. Germline-derived CDR1 and CDR2 are SGHAT and FQDESV (reference sequence). The V gene end was trimmed by 5 bases and the J gene end by 4 bases; junction bases not matched to a gene: 2. The CDR3 is CASSQGGNQPQHF. DNA for the CDR3: TGTGCCAGCAGCCAGGGGGGTAATCAGCCCCAGCATTTT.

The chain joins TRBV21-1 to TRBJ2-7; the table assigns TRBD2, which was not confirmed against the DNA. TRBV21-1 counts as a pseudogene. The CDR3 is made up of 16 amino acids. DNA for the CDR3: TGTGCCAGCAGCAAATCATTCACCGGGAGCCCCTACGAGCAGTACTTC. As protein: CASSKSFTGSPYEQYF.

The chain recombines TRBV15 with TRBJ2-3, with 9 bases matching TRBD1. The CDR3 totals 15 residues. The germline V gene encodes CDR1 LNHNV and CDR2 YYDKDF (reference sequence). V shed 3 bases and J 6 bases; nucleotides not matched to a gene: 7. CDR3: CATSSFRDRVDTQYF. CDR3 nucleotides: TGTGCCACCAGCAGTTTTCGGGACAGGGTTGATACGCAGTATTTT.

V usage is TRBV28 and J usage is TRBJ2-3; the D gene is possibly TRBD2 (6 bases). The ends were cut back, 6 bases at V and 11 bases at J, with 15 bases in the middle. Germline V CDR1 and CDR2: MDHEN, SYDVKM. The CDR3 runs to 12 residues. The CDR3 DNA sequence: TGTGCCAGCAGCTCAACCATGACTAGGCAGTATTTT. Amino acid sequence: CASSSTMTRQYF.

The genes are TRBV28 and TRBJ2-2, with 10 bases aligning to TRBD2. Germline-derived CDR1 and CDR2 are MDHEN and SYDVKM. The CDR3 spans 16 residues. V shed 5 bases and J 3 bases; nucleotides not matched to a gene: 6. DNA of the CDR3: TGTGCCAGCAGTGCCCTAGCGGGAGCTTACACCGGGGAGCTGTTTTTT. It specifies CASSALAGAYTGELFF. Filled out from reference TRBV28 and TRBJ2-2, the complete variable domain reads DVKVTQSSRYLVKRTGEKVFLECVQDMDHENMFWYRQDPGLGLRLIYFSYDVKMKEKGDIPEGYSVSREKKERFSLILESASTNQTSMYLCASSALAGAYTGELFFGEGSRLTVL.

The chain uses TRBV15 and TRBJ2-5; 11 nucleotides line up with TRBD1. Germline V gene lookup returns CDR1 LNHNV and CDR2 YYDKDF (reference sequence). The CDR3 is 15 residues long. J gave up 5 bases and V 5 bases, and 7 bases lay outside the gene matches. The CDR3 DNA is TGTGCCACCAGCGGACTCCGGGACAGGGGGGAGACCCAGTACTTC. The encoded protein is CATSGLRDRGETQYF.

V usage is TRBV30 and J usage is TRBJ1-4; the D is unclear. The CDR3 consists of 15 residues. V was clipped by 0 bases and J by 4 bases, with 12 bases between them. Germline CDR1 and CDR2: GTSNPN and SVGIG (reference sequence). The CDR3 sequence is CAWSVGFRYNEKLFF. As DNA, the CDR3 is TGTGCCTGGAGTGTAGGCTTCAGGTATAATGAAAAACTGTTTTTT.